A selection of T cell receptor beta chains follows, all from one sample in a study of CD8+ T cells in alopecia areata. Clones were read by immunoSEQ multiplex PCR, and TCRdb kept only the in-frame ones, dropping some. The table has around 140,000 clones, around 58% seen once. Sequencing used CD4+ T cells sorted from blood, obtained at week 0. The source of these receptors is a human donor with alopecia areata. Each CDR3 is given with its conserved first and last residue. The order of the fields is J gene, D gene, V gene, clone size, CDR3 protein, CDR3 DNA. A D gene is named only where the DNA matches it firmly. Part of the rows lack a size; the others show once, few, many or a class for expanded clones.

TRBJ1-2	NA	TRBV9	NA	CASSAPGGYTF	TGTGCCAGCAGCGCACCCGGTGGCTACACCTTC
TRBJ2-5	NA	TRBV7-9	NA	CASSSKKIQETQYF	TGTGCCAGCAGCAGTAAGAAGATTCAAGAGACCCAGTACTTC
TRBJ1-2	NA	TRBV7-2	NA	CASSLFPIRGYTF	TGTGCCAGCAGCTTATTTCCCATTCGTGGCTACACCTTC
TRBJ1-1	NA	TRBV20-1	NA	CSASSPWGAFF	TGCAGTGCTAGTTCTCCCTGGGGAGCTTTCTTT
TRBJ1-5	NA	TRBV2	NA	CASSRGYNNQPQHF	TGTGCCAGCAGTCGGGGATATAACAATCAGCCCCAGCATTTT
TRBJ2-7	TRBD1	TRBV29-1	few	CSVDQGQGANEQYF	TGCAGCGTTGATCAGGGACAGGGGGCGAACGAGCAGTACTTC
TRBJ2-1	NA	TRBV20-1	NA	CSAREGRGEFF	TGCAGTGCTAGAGAGGGTAGGGGGGAGTTCTTC
TRBJ1-5	NA	TRBV2	NA	CASSEPYSGNQPQHF	TGTGCCAGCAGTGAACCCTATTCGGGCAATCAGCCCCAGCATTTT
TRBJ1-2	NA	TRBV7-9	NA	CASSLVTANYGYTF	TGTGCCAGCAGCTTAGTGACAGCCAACTATGGCTACACCTTC
TRBJ1-6	TRBD1	TRBV25-1	few	CASTATGGNSPLHF	TGTGCCAGCACGGCGACAGGGGGCAATTCACCCCTCCACTTT
TRBJ1-1	NA	TRBV5-1	NA	CASSRGPGADTEAFF	TGCGCCAGCAGCCGTGGGCCGGGGGCAGACACTGAAGCTTTCTTT
TRBJ1-2	NA	TRBV30	NA	CAWSVPGHYGYTF	TGTGCCTGGAGTGTTCCGGGGCACTATGGCTACACCTTC
TRBJ2-7	TRBD1	TRBV6-1	NA	CASGQGDYEQYF	TGTGCCAGCGGGCAGGGGGACTACGAGCAGTACTTC
TRBJ1-4	NA	TRBV29-1	NA	CSAKRGGQGEKLFF	TGCAGCGCGAAGAGAGGGGGGCAGGGTGAAAAACTGTTTTTT
TRBJ2-3	NA	TRBV29-1	few	CSLSSVRSTDTQYF	TGCAGCCTATCGTCGGTCCGGAGCACAGATACGCAGTATTTT
TRBJ2-4	NA	TRBV29-1	NA	CSVEHPRNIQYF	TGCAGCGTTGAACATCCTAGGAACATTCAGTACTTC
TRBJ2-6	NA	TRBV6-5	NA	CASSPLAGANVLTF	TGTGCCAGCTCTCCCTTGGCTGGGGCCAACGTCCTGACTTTC
TRBJ1-1	NA	TRBV7-2	once	CASSPPGRTPYTEAFF	TGTGCCAGCAGCCCGCCCGGGCGGACACCTTACACTGAAGCTTTCTTT
TRBJ1-1	NA	TRBV29-1	few	CSVEPRENTEAFF	TGCAGCGTTGAACCCAGGGAGAACACTGAAGCTTTCTTT
TRBJ1-1	TRBD1	TRBV29-1	NA	CSVRGQGETEAFF	TGCAGCGTTAGGGGACAGGGAGAGACTGAAGCTTTCTTT
TRBJ2-6	TRBD1	TRBV7-2	NA	CASSLSTGGSSGANVLTF	TGTGCCAGCAGCTTATCGACAGGGGGGAGCTCTGGGGCCAACGTCCTGACTTTC
TRBJ1-2	NA	TRBV30	once	CAWQRVGYTF	TGTGCCTGGCAGAGGGTTGGCTACACCTTC
TRBJ1-4	NA	TRBV14	NA	CASSQGHVREKLFF	TGTGCCAGCAGCCAGGGCCACGTGCGGGAAAAACTGTTTTTT
TRBJ1-5	NA	TRBV7-9	NA	CAAVGLCQPQHF	TGTGCCGCAGTAGGGTTGTGCCAGCCCCAGCATTTT
TRBJ2-6	NA	TRBV15	NA	CATSRGASGANVLTF	TGTGCCACCAGCAGAGGGGCCTCTGGGGCCAACGTCCTGACTTTC
TRBJ2-5	NA	TRBV25-1	few	CASSEGARETQYF	TGTGCCAGCAGTGAGGGGGCACGAGAGACCCAGTACTTC
TRBJ1-6	NA	TRBV18	NA	CASSLRDSPLHF	TGTGCCAGCTCTCTCAGGGACTCACCCCTCCACTTT
TRBJ1-2	NA	TRBV7-2	many	CASGVAGNYGYTF	TGTGCCAGCGGGGTAGCGGGGAACTATGGCTACACCTTC
TRBJ2-1	TRBD2	TRBV5-1	NA	CASTSGGGEQFF	TGCGCCAGCACTAGCGGGGGAGGAGAGCAGTTCTTC
TRBJ2-5	NA	TRBV5-1	NA	CASSLASSQETQYF	TGCGCCAGCAGCTTGGCCAGCAGCCAAGAGACCCAGTACTTC
TRBJ2-2	NA	TRBV5-1	NA	CASSFPGELFF	TGCGCCAGCAGCTTCCCCGGGGAGCTGTTTTTT
TRBJ2-7	NA	TRBV29-1	NA	CSVEPGAYEQYF	TGCAGCGTTGAGCCGGGGGCCTACGAGCAGTACTTC
TRBJ2-3	NA	TRBV10-3	NA	CAISESTAVGDTQYF	TGTGCCATCAGTGAGTCGACAGCCGTTGGCGATACGCAGTATTTT
TRBJ1-6	NA	TRBV30	NA	CAWNSHYYNSPLHF	TGTGCCTGGAATAGCCACTACTATAATTCACCCCTCCACTTT
TRBJ1-6	NA	TRBV4-3	few	CASSQDRQLPPLHF	TGCGCCAGCAGCCAAGATAGACAGTTACCACCCCTCCACTTT
TRBJ2-5	TRBD2	TRBV10-3	NA	CATRREGAFGETQYF	TGTGCCACCCGGCGGGAGGGAGCGTTCGGCGAGACCCAGTACTTC